This entry features one T cell receptor beta chain sequence. The CDR3 loop spans 15 amino acids. V lost 7 bases and J 4 bases, leaving 14 bases between the germline ends. CDR1 and CDR2 from the germline V gene are MNHNY and SVGAGI (reference sequence). This sample was included in a study of OX40 agonist ivuxolimab in advanced cancers. Profiled with immunoSEQ multiplex PCR; TCRdb holds only in-frame clones, not every one. The sample has 50,000 to 55,000 clones; 80% to 90% are singletons. J is TRBJ1-6 and V is TRBV6-6, with D possibly being TRBD1 (6 bases). The material sequenced was CD4+ or CD8+ T cells sorted from blood, taken in a trial of the OX40 agonist ivuxolimab. The source of this sequence is an adult with an advanced solid tumor such as melanoma, head and neck, liver or kidney cancer. CDR3 loop: CASINPGTYNSPLHF. Written as DNA, the CDR3 is TGTGCCAGCATCAATCCCGGGACATATAATTCACCCCTCCACTTT.